This is a list of T cell receptor beta chains from one sample in a study of beta chain features in type 1 diabetes. Clones were read by immunoSEQ multiplex PCR, and TCRdb kept only the in-frame ones, dropping some. The sample carries some 160,000 clones, less than 9.5% recorded once. Sample: central memory CD4+ T cells from blood. The source of these receptors is a woman under 30 in good health. Both conserved end residues are part of each CDR3. The D gene is left open where the match is weak.

TRBJ2-2	TRBV2	15	-	CASSEQGMVAGELFF
TRBJ1-2	TRBV5-6	18	-	CASSSDTGRLPPSYGYTF
TRBJ1-2	TRBV29-1	13	-	CSVVTLWGDGYTF
TRBJ2-7	TRBV29-1	15	TRBD2	CSVGGGLNQPYEQYF
TRBJ2-1	TRBV4-2	16	TRBD2	CASSHFSGGAGNEQFF
TRBJ2-3	TRBV7-2	15	TRBD2	CASSSRGGRPDTQYF
TRBJ1-2	TRBV2	14	-	CASAQGTLNYGYTF
TRBJ2-3	TRBV9	17	TRBD2	CASSVASVAGGTDTQYF
TRBJ2-6	TRBV5-1	18	-	CASSSSPGTISGANVLTF
TRBJ2-1	TRBV10-3	15	-	CAISAQVSSYNEQFF
TRBJ2-1	TRBV19	15	TRBD2	CASALTGTSLFEQFF
TRBJ2-5	TRBV5-1	12	-	CASSLSLETQYF
TRBJ2-7	TRBV7-3	13	-	CASSNYLGYEQYF
TRBJ2-7	TRBV23-1	17	TRBD2	CASPGGIRGFSRDEQYF
TRBJ1-3	TRBV7-8	14	-	CASSSDSTGNTIYF
TRBJ2-6	TRBV7-9	15	-	CASSRNRDRANVLTF
TRBJ2-1	TRBV7-2	14	TRBD2	CASSTSGGREEQFF
TRBJ1-2	TRBV11-3	14	-	CASSPPVGSGGYTF
TRBJ2-4	TRBV7-9	16	TRBD2	CASSDASGRSKNIQYF
TRBJ1-3	TRBV6-5	14	TRBD1	CASSRGQGGNTIYF
TRBJ2-3	TRBV12-5	17	TRBD1	CASGLGSTGISTDTQYF
TRBJ2-2	TRBV5-1	21	TRBD2	CASSLYGSGLAGGANTGELFF
TRBJ2-1	TRBV6-5	14	-	CASSYRPAANEQFF
TRBJ2-5	TRBV7-9	15	TRBD2	CASSSPTTSGETQYF
TRBJ2-1	TRBV30	12	TRBD2	CAWSWRGGEQFF
TRBJ2-7	TRBV6-5	15	TRBD2	CASSRPTSGSYEQYF
TRBJ1-4	TRBV7-9	14	-	CASSPREGREKLFF